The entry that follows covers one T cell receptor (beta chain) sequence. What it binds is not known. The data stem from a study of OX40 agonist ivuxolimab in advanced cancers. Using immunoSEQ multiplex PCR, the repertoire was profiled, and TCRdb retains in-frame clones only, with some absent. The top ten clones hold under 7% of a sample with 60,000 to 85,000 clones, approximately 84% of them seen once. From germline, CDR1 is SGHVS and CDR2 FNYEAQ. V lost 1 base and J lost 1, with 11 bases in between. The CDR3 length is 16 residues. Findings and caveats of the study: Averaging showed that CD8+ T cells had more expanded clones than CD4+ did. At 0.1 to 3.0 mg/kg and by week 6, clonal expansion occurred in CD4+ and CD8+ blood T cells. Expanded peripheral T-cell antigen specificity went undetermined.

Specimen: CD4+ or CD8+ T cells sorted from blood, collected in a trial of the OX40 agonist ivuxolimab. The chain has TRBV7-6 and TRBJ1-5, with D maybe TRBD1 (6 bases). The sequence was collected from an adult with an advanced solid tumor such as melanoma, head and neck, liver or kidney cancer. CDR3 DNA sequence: TGTGCCAGCAGCTTAGAACAGGGTCAAAGCAATCAGCCCCAGCATTTT. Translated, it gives CASSLEQGQSNQPQHF.